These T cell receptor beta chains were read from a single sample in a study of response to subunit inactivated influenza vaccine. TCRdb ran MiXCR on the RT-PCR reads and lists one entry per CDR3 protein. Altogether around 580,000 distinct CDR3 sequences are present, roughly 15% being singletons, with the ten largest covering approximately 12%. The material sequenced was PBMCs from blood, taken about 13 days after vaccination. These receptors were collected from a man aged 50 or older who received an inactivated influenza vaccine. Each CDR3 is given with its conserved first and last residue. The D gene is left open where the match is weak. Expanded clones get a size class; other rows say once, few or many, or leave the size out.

CDR3 DNA: TGCAGTGCCGGGACAGCACTAAATCAGCCCCAGCATTTT; CDR3 protein: CSAGTALNQPQHF; D gene: TRBD1; clone size: few; J gene: TRBJ1-5; V gene: TRBV20-1
CDR3 DNA: TGTGCCAGCAGCCCTCGGACGCCATACTCTGGAAACACCATATATTTT; CDR3 protein: CASSPRTPYSGNTIYF; D gene: -; clone size: few; J gene: TRBJ1-3; V gene: TRBV3-1
CDR3 DNA: TGTGCCACCAGCAGGACACCAGGTTCCAGCTATGGCTACACCTTC; CDR3 protein: CATSRTPGSSYGYTF; D gene: -; clone size: many; J gene: TRBJ1-2; V gene: TRBV15
CDR3 DNA: TGTGCCAGCAGCCCTCAAGGGGCACAGGTATACAATGAGCAGTTCTTC; CDR3 protein: CASSPQGAQVYNEQFF; D gene: -; clone size: few; J gene: TRBJ2-1; V gene: TRBV11-2
CDR3 DNA: TGCGCCAGCTGCGCGCCGTGGGATCGTTACGAGCAGTACTTC; CDR3 protein: CASCAPWDRYEQYF; D gene: -; clone size: -; J gene: TRBJ2-7; V gene: TRBV5-1
CDR3 DNA: TGTGCCAGCAGGAAAATGATCTCTGGAAACACCATATATTTT; CDR3 protein: CASRKMISGNTIYF; D gene: -; clone size: few; J gene: TRBJ1-3; V gene: TRBV12-3/TRBV12-4
CDR3 DNA: TGCGCCAGCAGCCAAGGAGGGTGGGGCGAAAAACTGTTTTTT; CDR3 protein: CASSQGGWGEKLFF; D gene: -; clone size: -; J gene: TRBJ1-4; V gene: TRBV4-3
CDR3 DNA: TGTGCCAGCAGTTTTCAGGGGATGAACACTGAAGCTTTCTTT; CDR3 protein: CASSFQGMNTEAFF; D gene: -; clone size: many; J gene: TRBJ1-1; V gene: TRBV12-3/TRBV12-4
CDR3 DNA: TGCGCCAGCAGCGGTCGAGATACGCAGTATTTT; CDR3 protein: CASSGRDTQYF; D gene: -; clone size: many; J gene: TRBJ2-3; V gene: TRBV5-1
CDR3 DNA: TGCAGTGCTAGATGGCCGGGAGTGGAAGGTACGCAGTATTTT; CDR3 protein: CSARWPGVEGTQYF; D gene: -; clone size: few; J gene: TRBJ2-3; V gene: TRBV20-1
CDR3 DNA: TGCGCCAGCAGCTTGGATCCGGGACAGGGAAGCTACGAGCAGTACTTC; CDR3 protein: CASSLDPGQGSYEQYF; D gene: TRBD1; clone size: few; J gene: TRBJ2-7; V gene: TRBV5-1
CDR3 DNA: TGCAGTGCTAGAATGGTAGCGGGAGTGTACGAGCAGTACTTC; CDR3 protein: CSARMVAGVYEQYF; D gene: TRBD2; clone size: -; J gene: TRBJ2-7; V gene: TRBV20-1
CDR3 DNA: TGTGCCAGCAGCCAAGGAACCGGGTCCCGCAAGTACTTC; CDR3 protein: CASSQGTGSRKYF; D gene: -; clone size: -; J gene: TRBJ2-4; V gene: TRBV3-1
CDR3 DNA: TGCGCCAGCAGCTTGATCCAGGGCCCCTACGAGCAGTACTTC; CDR3 protein: CASSLIQGPYEQYF; D gene: -; clone size: many; J gene: TRBJ2-7; V gene: TRBV5-1